This TCR beta chain comes out of a study of CD8+CD57+ T cells in acquired aplastic anemia. Study information: Sorted cells (CD4+ and CD8+) yielded DNA amounts that averaged around 3.5 ug.

General study findings and limits: There were over 25 CD8+ CDR3 sequences that occurred in both patients and controls.

TCR beta VDJ and CDR3 were profiled, and genomic DNA was the template. MiXCR was run by TCRdb on the reads, yielding one entry per CDR3 protein. The sample contains some 170,000 distinct CDR3 sequences, roughly 47% of which appear only once. There are 15 residues in the CDR3. V was pared by 0 bases and J by 1 base, with 9 bases between. CDR1 is SGDLS, CDR2 YYNGEE, per germline. As regards this clonotype: Antigen: not known. A clone one base away is much larger, so this may be a read error.

The sample was sorted CD4+, CD8+, or CD8+CD57+ T cells (not recorded which) from PBMCs. The TCR originated in a human donor in good health. V is TRBV9 and J is TRBJ2-3; D call uncertain. For the CDR3, the DNA is TGTGCCAGCAGCGTAGACCCTTTTGGCACAGATACGCAGTATTTT. As protein: CASSVDPFGTDTQYF.